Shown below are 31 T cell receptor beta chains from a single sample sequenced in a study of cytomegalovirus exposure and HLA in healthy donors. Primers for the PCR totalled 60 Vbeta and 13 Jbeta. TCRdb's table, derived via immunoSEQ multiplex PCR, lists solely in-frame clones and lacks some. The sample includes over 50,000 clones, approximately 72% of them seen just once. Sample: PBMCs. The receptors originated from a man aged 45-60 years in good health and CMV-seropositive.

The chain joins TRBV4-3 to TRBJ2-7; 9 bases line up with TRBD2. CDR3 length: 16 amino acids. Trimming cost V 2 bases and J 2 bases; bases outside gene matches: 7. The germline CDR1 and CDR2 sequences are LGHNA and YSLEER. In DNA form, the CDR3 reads TGCGCCAGCAGCCAACAAGCGGGGGGCTTACCCTACGAGCAGTACTTC. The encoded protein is CASSQQAGGLPYEQYF.

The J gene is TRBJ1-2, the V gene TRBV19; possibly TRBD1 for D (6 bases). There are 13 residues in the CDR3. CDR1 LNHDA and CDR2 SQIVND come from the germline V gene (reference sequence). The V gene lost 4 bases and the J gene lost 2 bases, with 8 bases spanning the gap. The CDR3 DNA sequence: TGTGCCAGTAGTAGCGGACAGAACTATGGCTACACCTTC. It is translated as CASSSGQNYGYTF.

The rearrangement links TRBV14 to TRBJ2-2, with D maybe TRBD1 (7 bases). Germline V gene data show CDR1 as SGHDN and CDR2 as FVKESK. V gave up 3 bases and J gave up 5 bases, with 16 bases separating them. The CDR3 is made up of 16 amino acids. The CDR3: CASSQGGTVITGELFF. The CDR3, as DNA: TGTGCCAGCAGCCAGGGCGGGACAGTGATTACCGGGGAGCTGTTTTTT. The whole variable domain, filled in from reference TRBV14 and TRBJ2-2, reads EAGVTQFPSHSVIEKGQTVTLRCDPISGHDNLYWYRRVMGKEIKFLLHFVKESKQDESGMPNNRFLAERTGGTYSTLKVQPAELEDSGVYFCASSQGGTVITGELFFGEGSRLTVL.

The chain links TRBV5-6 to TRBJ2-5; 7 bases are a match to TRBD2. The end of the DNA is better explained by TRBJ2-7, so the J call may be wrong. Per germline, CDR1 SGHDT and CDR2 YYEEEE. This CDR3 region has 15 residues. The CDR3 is CASSLRGGGHYEQYF. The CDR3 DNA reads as TGTGCCAGCAGCTTGCGGGGCGGGGGTCACTACGAGCAGTACTTC.

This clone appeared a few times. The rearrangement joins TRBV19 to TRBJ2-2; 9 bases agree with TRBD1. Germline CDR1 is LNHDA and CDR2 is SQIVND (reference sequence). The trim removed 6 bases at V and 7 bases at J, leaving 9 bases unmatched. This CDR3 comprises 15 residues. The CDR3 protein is CASRFGTGIFGELFF. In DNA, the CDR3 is TGTGCCAGTAGATTCGGGACAGGGATTTTCGGGGAGCTGTTTTTT.

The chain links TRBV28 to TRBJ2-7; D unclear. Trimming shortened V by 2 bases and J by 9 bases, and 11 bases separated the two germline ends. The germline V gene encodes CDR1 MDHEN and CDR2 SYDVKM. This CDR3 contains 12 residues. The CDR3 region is CASSLLLSGQYF. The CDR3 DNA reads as TGTGCCAGCAGTTTACTCCTCTCGGGGCAGTACTTC.

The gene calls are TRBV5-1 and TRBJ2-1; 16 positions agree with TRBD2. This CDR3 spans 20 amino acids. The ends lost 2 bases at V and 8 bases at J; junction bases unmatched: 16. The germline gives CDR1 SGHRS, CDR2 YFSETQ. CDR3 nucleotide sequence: TGCGCCAGCAGCTTTGTGACGGGACTAGCGGGAGGGCCCTTTGGGTATGAGCAGTTCTTC. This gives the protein CASSFVTGLAGGPFGYEQFF.

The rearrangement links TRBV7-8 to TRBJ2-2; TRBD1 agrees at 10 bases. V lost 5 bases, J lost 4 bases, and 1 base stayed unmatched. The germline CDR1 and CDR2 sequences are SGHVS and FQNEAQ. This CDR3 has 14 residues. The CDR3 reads CASSRDRGTGELFF. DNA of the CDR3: TGTGCCAGCAGCCGGGACAGGGGCACCGGGGAGCTGTTTTTT.

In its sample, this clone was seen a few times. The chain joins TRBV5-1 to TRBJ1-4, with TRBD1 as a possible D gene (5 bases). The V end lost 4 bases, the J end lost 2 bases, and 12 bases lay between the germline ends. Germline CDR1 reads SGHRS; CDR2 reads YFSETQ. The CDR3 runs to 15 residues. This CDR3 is CASSRLGATNEKLFF. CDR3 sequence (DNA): TGCGCCAGCAGCAGATTAGGGGCTACTAATGAAAAACTGTTTTTT.

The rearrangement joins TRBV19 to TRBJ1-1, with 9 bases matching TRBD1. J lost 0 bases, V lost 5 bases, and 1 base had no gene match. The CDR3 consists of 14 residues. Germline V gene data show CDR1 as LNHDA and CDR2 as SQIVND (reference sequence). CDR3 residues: CASSWDRVNTEAFF. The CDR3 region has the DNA TGTGCCAGTAGTTGGGACAGGGTGAACACTGAAGCTTTCTTT.

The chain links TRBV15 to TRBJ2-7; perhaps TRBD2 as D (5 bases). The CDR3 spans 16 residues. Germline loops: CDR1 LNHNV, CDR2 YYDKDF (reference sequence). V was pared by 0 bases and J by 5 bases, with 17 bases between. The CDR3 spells CATSREAGVRGHEQYF. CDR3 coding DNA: TGTGCCACCAGCAGAGAGGCTGGGGTGAGAGGGCACGAGCAGTACTTC.

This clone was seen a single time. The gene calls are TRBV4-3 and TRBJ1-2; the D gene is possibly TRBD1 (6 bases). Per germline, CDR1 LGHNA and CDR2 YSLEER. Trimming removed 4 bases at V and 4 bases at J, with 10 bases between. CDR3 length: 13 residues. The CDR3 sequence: CASSLQGLYGYTF. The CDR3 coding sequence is TGCGCCAGCAGCCTTCAGGGGCTCTATGGCTACACCTTC.

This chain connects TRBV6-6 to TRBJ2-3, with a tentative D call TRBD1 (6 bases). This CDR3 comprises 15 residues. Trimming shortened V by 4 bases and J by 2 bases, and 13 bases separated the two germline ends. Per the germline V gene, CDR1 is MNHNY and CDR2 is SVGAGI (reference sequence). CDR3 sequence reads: CASSSGQRNTDTQYF. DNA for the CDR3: TGTGCCAGCAGTTCAGGACAGAGAAACACAGATACGCAGTATTTT.

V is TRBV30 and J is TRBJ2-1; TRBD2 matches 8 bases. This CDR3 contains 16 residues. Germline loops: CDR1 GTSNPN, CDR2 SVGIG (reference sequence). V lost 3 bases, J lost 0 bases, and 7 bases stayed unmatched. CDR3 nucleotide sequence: TGTGCCTGGAGAAACAGCGGGGGCAGCTCCTACAATGAGCAGTTCTTC. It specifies CAWRNSGGSSYNEQFF.

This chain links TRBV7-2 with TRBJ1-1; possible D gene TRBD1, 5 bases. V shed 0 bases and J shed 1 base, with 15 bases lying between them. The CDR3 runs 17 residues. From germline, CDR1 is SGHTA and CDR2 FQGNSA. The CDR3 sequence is CASSLAPTGTKNTEAFF. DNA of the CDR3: TGTGCCAGCAGCTTAGCTCCTACCGGGACTAAGAACACTGAAGCTTTCTTT. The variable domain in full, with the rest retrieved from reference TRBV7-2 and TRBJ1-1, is GAGVSQSPSNKVTEKGKDVELRCDPISGHTALYWYRQSLGQGLEFLIYFQGNSAPDKSGLPSDRFSAERTGGSVSTLTIQRTQQEDSAVYLCASSLAPTGTKNTEAFFGQGTRLTVV.

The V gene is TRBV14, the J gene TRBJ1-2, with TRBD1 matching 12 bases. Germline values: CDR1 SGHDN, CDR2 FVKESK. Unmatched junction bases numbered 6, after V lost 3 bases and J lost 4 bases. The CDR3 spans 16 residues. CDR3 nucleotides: TGTGCCAGCAGCCACCGCGGGACAGGGGGCTCCTATGGCTACACCTTC. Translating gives CASSHRGTGGSYGYTF.

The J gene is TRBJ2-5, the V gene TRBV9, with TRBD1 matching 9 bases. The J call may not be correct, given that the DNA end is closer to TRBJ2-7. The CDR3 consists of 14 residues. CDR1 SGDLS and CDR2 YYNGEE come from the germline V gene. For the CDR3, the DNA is TGTGCCAGCAGCGTTAGGACAGGGGAGTACGAGCAGTACTTC. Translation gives CASSVRTGEYEQYF.

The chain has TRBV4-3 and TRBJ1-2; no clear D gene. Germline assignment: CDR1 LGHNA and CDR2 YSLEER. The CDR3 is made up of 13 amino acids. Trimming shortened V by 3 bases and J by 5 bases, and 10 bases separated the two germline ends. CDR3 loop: CASSQYRGYGYTF. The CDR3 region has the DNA TGCGCCAGCAGCCAGTACAGAGGGTATGGCTACACCTTC.

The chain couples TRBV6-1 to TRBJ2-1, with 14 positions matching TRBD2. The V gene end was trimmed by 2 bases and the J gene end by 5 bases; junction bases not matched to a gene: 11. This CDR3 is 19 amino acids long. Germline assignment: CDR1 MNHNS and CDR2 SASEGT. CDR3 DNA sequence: TGTGCCAGCAGTGAATTCCCTCGGACTAGCGGGAGGAGGAACAATGAGCAGTTCTTC. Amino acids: CASSEFPRTSGRRNNEQFF.

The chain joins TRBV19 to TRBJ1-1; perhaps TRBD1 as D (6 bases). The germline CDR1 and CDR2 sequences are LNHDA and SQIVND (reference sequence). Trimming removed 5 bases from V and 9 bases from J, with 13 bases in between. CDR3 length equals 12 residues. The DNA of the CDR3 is TGTGCCAGTAGTCTGACAGGCAGTAAAGCTTTCTTT. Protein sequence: CASSLTGSKAFF.

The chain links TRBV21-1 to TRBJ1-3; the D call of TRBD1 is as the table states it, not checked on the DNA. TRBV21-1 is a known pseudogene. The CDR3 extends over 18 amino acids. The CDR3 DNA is TGTGCCAGCAGCAACAGTAAGGGGGTCCCGGGCACTGGGGACACCATATATTTT. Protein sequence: CASSNSKGVPGTGDTIYF.

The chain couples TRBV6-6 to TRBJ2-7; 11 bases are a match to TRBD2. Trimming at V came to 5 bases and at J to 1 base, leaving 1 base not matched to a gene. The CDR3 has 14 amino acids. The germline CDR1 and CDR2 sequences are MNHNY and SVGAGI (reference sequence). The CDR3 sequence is CASSRLAGSYEQYF. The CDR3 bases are TGTGCCAGCAGTCGACTAGCGGGGTCCTACGAGCAGTACTTC.

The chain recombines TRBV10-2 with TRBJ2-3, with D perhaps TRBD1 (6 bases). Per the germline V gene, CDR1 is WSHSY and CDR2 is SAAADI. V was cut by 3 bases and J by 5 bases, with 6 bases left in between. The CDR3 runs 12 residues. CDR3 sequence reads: CASSEGGDTQYF. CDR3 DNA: TGCGCCAGCAGTGAAGGGGGAGATACGCAGTATTTT.

CDR3 nucleotides: TGTGCCAGTAGTATGCGTTCAGAGACCCAGTACTTC. Translated, it gives CASSMRSETQYF. The V and J genes are TRBV19 and TRBJ2-5; D is ambiguous. V was trimmed by 3 bases and J by 4 bases, leaving 6 bases between them. CDR1 is LNHDA, CDR2 SQIVND, per germline (reference sequence). CDR3 length: 12 amino acids.

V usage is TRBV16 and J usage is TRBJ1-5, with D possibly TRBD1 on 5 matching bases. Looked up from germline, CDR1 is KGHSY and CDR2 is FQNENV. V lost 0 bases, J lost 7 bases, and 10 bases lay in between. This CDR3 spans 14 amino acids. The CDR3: CASSQSSGIQPQHF. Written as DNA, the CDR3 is TGTGCCAGCAGCCAATCGTCAGGGATCCAGCCCCAGCATTTT.

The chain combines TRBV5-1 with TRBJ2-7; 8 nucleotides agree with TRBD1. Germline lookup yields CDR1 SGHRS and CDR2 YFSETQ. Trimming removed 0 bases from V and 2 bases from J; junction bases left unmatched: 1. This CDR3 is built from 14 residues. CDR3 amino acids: CASSLGDRPYEQYF. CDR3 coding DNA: TGCGCCAGCAGCTTGGGGGACAGGCCCTACGAGCAGTACTTC.

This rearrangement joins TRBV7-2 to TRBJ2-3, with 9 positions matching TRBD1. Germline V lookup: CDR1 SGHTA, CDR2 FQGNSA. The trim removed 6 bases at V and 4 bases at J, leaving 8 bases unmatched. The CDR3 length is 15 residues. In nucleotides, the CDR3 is TGTGCCAGCAGTTCAAACAGGGGGCGAGCAGATACGCAGTATTTT. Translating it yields CASSSNRGRADTQYF. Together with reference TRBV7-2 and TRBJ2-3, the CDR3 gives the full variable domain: GAGVSQSPSNKVTEKGKDVELRCDPISGHTALYWYRQSLGQGLEFLIYFQGNSAPDKSGLPSDRFSAERTGGSVSTLTIQRTQQEDSAVYLCASSSNRGRADTQYFGPGTRLTVL.

The CDR3, as DNA: TGTGCCACCAGCAGACCAGGACAGAACACTGAAGCTTTCTTT. It yields the protein CATSRPGQNTEAFF. V gene TRBV15 combines with J gene TRBJ1-1; tentatively, D is TRBD1 (5 bases). The V end was cut by 2 bases, the J end by 1 base, with 8 bases between. This CDR3 has 14 amino acids. The germline V gene encodes CDR1 LNHNV and CDR2 YYDKDF (reference sequence).

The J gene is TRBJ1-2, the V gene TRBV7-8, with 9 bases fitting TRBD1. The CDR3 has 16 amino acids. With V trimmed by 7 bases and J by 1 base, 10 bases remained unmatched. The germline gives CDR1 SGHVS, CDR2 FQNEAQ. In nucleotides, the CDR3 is TGTGCCAGCACCGTTATCTACAGGGGGCATAACTATGGCTACACCTTC. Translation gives CASTVIYRGHNYGYTF.

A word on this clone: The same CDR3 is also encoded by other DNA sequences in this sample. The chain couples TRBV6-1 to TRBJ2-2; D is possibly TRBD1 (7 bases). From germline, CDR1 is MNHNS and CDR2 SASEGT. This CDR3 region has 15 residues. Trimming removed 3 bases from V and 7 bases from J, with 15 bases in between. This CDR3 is CASSEEGANVGELFF. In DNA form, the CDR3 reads TGTGCCAGCAGTGAGGAGGGGGCTAACGTCGGGGAGCTGTTTTTT.

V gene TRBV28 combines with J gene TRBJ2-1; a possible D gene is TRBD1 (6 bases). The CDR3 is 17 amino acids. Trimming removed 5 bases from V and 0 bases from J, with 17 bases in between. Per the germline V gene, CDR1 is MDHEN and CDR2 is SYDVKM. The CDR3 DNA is TGTGCCAGCAGTCCCCTCTGGGGGCCCGGCTCCTACAATGAGCAGTTCTTC. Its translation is CASSPLWGPGSYNEQFF.